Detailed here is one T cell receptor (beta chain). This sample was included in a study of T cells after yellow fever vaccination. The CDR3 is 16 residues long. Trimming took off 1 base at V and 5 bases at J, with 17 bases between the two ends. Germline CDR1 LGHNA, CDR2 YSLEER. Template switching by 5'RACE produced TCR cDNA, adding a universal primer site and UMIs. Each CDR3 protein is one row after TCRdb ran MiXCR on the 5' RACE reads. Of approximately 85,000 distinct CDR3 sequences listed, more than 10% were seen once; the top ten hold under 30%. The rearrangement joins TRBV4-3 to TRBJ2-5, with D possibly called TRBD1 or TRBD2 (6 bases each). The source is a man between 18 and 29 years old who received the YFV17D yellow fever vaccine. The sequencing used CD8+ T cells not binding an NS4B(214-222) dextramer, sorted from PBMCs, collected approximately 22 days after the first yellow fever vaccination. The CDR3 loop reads CASSQGPFGGGETQYF. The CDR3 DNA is TGCGCCAGCAGCCAAGGGCCCTTCGGGGGCGGGGAGACCCAGTACTTC.